This T cell receptor (beta chain) was sequenced for a study of cytomegalovirus exposure and HLA in healthy donors (dated by TCRdb to about 2017). Turning to the overall study: In an earlier analysis of 587 of the donors, under 300 Gb of sequence data and 90 million to 120 million unique TCR beta sequences from roughly 200 million T cells were reported. An early release covering some 640 HLA-typed donors comprised about 300 gigabases of sequencing data and tens of millions of unique TCR sequences. The genetic ancestry cluster associated with self-reported Caucasian donors included about four fifths of the roughly 380 genotyped donors. The study aimed to test whether cataloging public T cell receptors could reveal signatures of past pathogen exposure. The study profiled the T cell repertoires of hundreds of subjects by immunosequencing and related them to cytomegalovirus serostatus. Besides the first cohort of 666 subjects, a separate validation cohort made up of over 95 different subjects was used. The study combined high-throughput TCR immunosequencing, statistical association of individual TCRs with disease status, and machine learning to predict cytomegalovirus infection status. In a later analysis, previously published TCR beta repertoires from 666 donors were re-analyzed and high-resolution HLA genotyping was added so that TCR occurrence patterns could be studied. Rather than drawing on any new phenotypic data, the later analysis identified candidate immune exposures from TCR beta sequences and the way those sequences occurred across donors. An earlier analysis of about 620 of the donors applied high-throughput TCR beta sequencing to assess whether each TCR beta V gene segment acted as functional or pseudogenic. Donor age, sex, ethnicity and CMV serostatus were compiled together with the repertoire data. A later genetic analysis took genome-wide SNP genotypes for about three fifths of the 666 donors and used that subset as a discovery cohort. Every repertoire in the discovery cohort had been generated on one and the same sequencing platform. HLA typing covered class I and class II loci at four-digit resolution. Typing coverage differed by locus: A, B, C, DRB1 and DQB1 were typed in roughly 629-640 donors, DQA1 in 500 to 550, DPA1 in 600 to 610, and DPB1 in 400 to 480. Four to six DR-DQ haplotypes were handled as single units for association and clustering, since linkage in the cohort was strong. Among 398 genotyped donors of the cohort, an average of approximately 200,000 unique TCR beta nucleotide sequences was sequenced per donor, of which roughly 17% were non-productive. What the work shows at the level of the full study, not this receptor alone: An association between a missense DCLRE1C variant and V-gene and J-gene trimming of TCR beta chains was found in a later genetic analysis and replicated in an independent cohort. The presence/absence analyses assumed that sequencing depth was roughly uniform across donors, and that assumption may not be true. According to a later analysis, parvovirus B19, influenza, CMV and Epstein-Barr virus appeared linked to several top co-occurrence clusters. While some public TCRs were present in many individuals, most TCR sequences turned up only very rarely across donors. In both the original and validation cohorts, the classifier was reported to diagnose cytomegalovirus status with high specificity and sensitivity. According to the authors, the approach could potentially be generalized to other disease states and immunological phenotypes. A further reported finding was that TCR beta sequences accurately predicted the HLA-A and HLA-B alleles for most subjects in the first cohort. Because some donors lacked HLA typing at each locus, the association tests relied only on the typed subset. Some IMGT-functional V segments, including TRBV6-2 and TRBV6-3, could not be told apart with the 87-base-pair reads, so those segments were excluded. Because counts were too low, 15 or so rarely observed V segments, including chromosome 9 orphons, were excluded from the earlier analysis of 587 of the donors. In a later analysis, HLA-associated TCR beta chains were found to be more clonally expanded and to have lower generation probabilities than equally common non-associated chains. Strong co-occurrence of HLA alleles, especially DR and DQ, made assigning TCR associations to individual alleles difficult. Only TCR beta chains were sequenced in this cohort, and the absence of alpha or paired-chain data limited detectable features. A total of fewer than 200 TCR beta chains were listed by the study as associated with cytomegalovirus. Three of the identified cytomegalovirus-associated TCR beta chains were confirmed in vitro to be specific for cytomegalovirus antigens. In a later analysis, most CMV-associated TCR beta chains were found to appear HLA-restricted, with HLA associations seemingly driven largely by CMV exposure. According to a later analysis, TCR association rates differed among HLA loci, with DRB1 alleles showing the most associated TCRs and HLA-C alleles showing the fewest. In an earlier analysis of about 600 of the donors, most TCR beta V segments appeared in productive rearrangements about 87% or about 30% of the time, broadly matching IMGT annotations. Compared with the roughly 720-donor mean, donors in an Asian-associated ancestry cluster had fewer N-insertions in productive TCRs, according to a later genetic analysis. At a false discovery rate of 0.05, a later analysis linked about 16,000 TCR beta sequences to specific HLA alleles. Correlated functional status among segregating V segments might reflect linkage disequilibrium, but an unknown experimental factor could not be ruled out. CMV serostatus was the only immune exposure information available for the cohort. A cluster of highly shared sequence variants was judged likely to be a technical artifact of the sequencing pipeline.

Compared with germline, V lacks 4 bases and J lacks 3 bases; bases without a gene match: 8. Looking up the germline V gene yields CDR1 MDHEN and CDR2 SYDVKM. From its cysteine to its phenylalanine, the CDR3 spans 15 amino acids. Here the CDR3 DNA is all that survives: 45 bases in frame from base 1. In total, approximately 700 healthy bone marrow donors made up the cohort. At the time of sampling, every cohort member was nominally healthy, though immune exposures that went unrecorded were likely present. CMV serostatus was positive for more than 250 and negative for about 50% of the roughly 670 cohort members, and was not recorded for this donor. A peripheral blood sample was provided by each donor, and peripheral blood mononuclear cells were used for TCR beta sequencing. Genomic DNA extraction from the blood cell samples was performed with the Qiagen DNeasy Blood Extraction Kit. Note on this clone: Its antigen has not been determined. Base qualities are not at hand, and no much larger clone is one base apart.

Library prep was done by the immunoSEQ multiplex PCR assay. The multiplex PCR relied on a mix of 60 forward primers for TCR Vbeta segments and 13 reverse primers for TCR Jbeta segments. A multiplex PCR assay on genomic DNA amplified the CDR3 region of rearranged TCR beta genes. On the Illumina HiSeq System, the amplified TCR beta libraries were sequenced as 87-base-pair reads. On the study's bioinformatics: A later analysis counted some 74 million unique TCR beta chains across the 666 repertoires, and about 10 million of these chains were shared by at least two donors. A nearest-neighbor algorithm error-corrected the raw reads and collapsed the reads into unique sequences, merging closely related sequences to remove PCR and sequencing errors. To assign V, D and J gene segments, CDR3 sequences were aligned to IMGT reference sequences. For a sequence to be retained, a match of at least six nucleotides was required to both a V gene segment and a J gene segment. A rearrangement was called productive if the CDR3 had no stop codons and remained in frame with V and J, and every other rearrangement was called non-productive. CDR3 was defined according to IMGT convention as the region running from the second conserved V-encoded cysteine to the conserved J-encoded phenylalanine. In an earlier analysis of more than 550 of the donors, sequences lacking an unambiguous match to a single V gene segment were excluded. An earlier analysis of a few hundred of the donors called V segments functional above 56.7% productive rearrangements and segregating when the between-donor standard deviation exceeded 5%. A statistical classification framework was developed to diagnose cytomegalovirus status using the catalog of TCR beta chain sequences. In a later analysis, TCR nucleotide sequences were compared against IMGT/GENE-DB human TR gene sequences so that V and J genes could be assigned. The TCRdist pipeline was used in a later analysis to assign CDR3 sequences and most-parsimonious VDJ recombination scenarios. A later analysis defined each TCR beta chain by its CDR3 amino acid sequence plus V-gene family, and excluded reads lacking a unique V-gene family. As a way to deal with suspected cross-contamination and a sequencing artifact, a later analysis dropped 592 nucleotide sequences that were highly shared and had low generation probability. In a later analysis, a clonal expansion index was calculated for each public chain from normalized within-repertoire ranks of inferred template counts. In a later analysis, generation probabilities were computed with a VDJ recombination model fitted to out-of-frame rearrangements, and the resulting probabilities were checked against IGoR. In a later analysis, TCR-TCR, TCR-HLA and TCR-CMV co-occurrence was scored with hypergeometric tests, and a repertoire-size bias correction was applied to TCR pairs. To estimate false discovery rates, a later analysis permuted the HLA or CMV assignments 20 times. In a later analysis, co-occurring TCRs were grouped with DBSCAN, and TCRdist sequence similarity was added when clustering was performed within HLA-allele-positive subsets. Repertoires with fewer than 30,000 or more than 120,000 public chains were left out of co-occurrence clustering, as were four to six repertoires with anomalous nucleotide sharing. TCRdb's version of the immuneACCESS table is confined to in-frame rearrangements and falls short of the full clone set. An unresolved V gene accounts for under half of the shortfall where checked; the remainder is of unknown origin. V and J calls and clone size come straight from that table; D and trimming were deduced from the DNA. In all, the sample holds under 170,000 clones, and 70% to 80% of those were seen once. The top ten clonotypes cover about 3.5% of the sample.

The chain employs TRBV28 and TRBJ1-1, with 7 bases matching TRBD1. The sequence was collected from a human donor in good health. Sequencing input: PBMCs. The CDR3 protein: CASSSLTGPDTEAFF. The sequence in DNA is TGTGCCAGCAGTTCATTGACAGGGCCGGACACTGAAGCTTTCTTT. The CDR3 plus the reference TRBV28 and TRBJ1-1 genes for the other parts give the full variable domain: DVKVTQSSRYLVKRTGEKVFLECVQDMDHENMFWYRQDPGLGLRLIYFSYDVKMKEKGDIPEGYSVSREKKERFSLILESASTNQTSMYLCASSSLTGPDTEAFFGQGTRLTVV.